These T cell receptor beta chains were read from a single sample in a study of T cell repertoires and HLA-DP antigens. The antigens for these receptors are not known. TCRdb's table, derived via immunoSEQ multiplex PCR, lists solely in-frame clones and lacks some. The table has approximately 89,000 clones, more than 75% seen once; the top ten hold 1.7%. Sequenced material: CD4+ T cells from PBMCs. Receptors were obtained from a man aged 45 to 65 in good health and CMV-seronegative. Each CDR3 is given with its conserved first and last residue. The D gene is left open where the match is weak. Clone size appears in some rows only: once, few, many, or a class for an expanded clone.

clone size: -; D gene: TRBD2; V gene: TRBV5-1; J gene: TRBJ2-1; CDR3 protein: CASSLGLAGANEQFF
clone size: -; D gene: TRBD2; V gene: TRBV18; J gene: TRBJ2-1; CDR3 protein: CASSSPLGGGDSNEQFF
clone size: -; D gene: -; V gene: TRBV11-1; J gene: TRBJ2-2; CDR3 protein: CASSLNFGELFF
clone size: -; D gene: -; V gene: TRBV4-3; J gene: TRBJ1-4; CDR3 protein: CASSQVGRQTYNEKLFF
clone size: -; D gene: TRBD2; V gene: TRBV10-1; J gene: TRBJ2-1; CDR3 protein: CASSESGAGVYNEQFF
clone size: once; D gene: TRBD2; V gene: TRBV29-1; J gene: TRBJ2-1; CDR3 protein: CSVALAAGYNEQFF
clone size: -; D gene: -; V gene: TRBV14; J gene: TRBJ2-7; CDR3 protein: CASSQVEDPLHYEQYF
clone size: -; D gene: -; V gene: TRBV5-1; J gene: TRBJ1-4; CDR3 protein: CASSNTATNEKLFF
clone size: -; D gene: -; V gene: TRBV30; J gene: TRBJ2-2; CDR3 protein: CAWRGNTGELFF
clone size: -; D gene: -; V gene: TRBV18; J gene: TRBJ1-2; CDR3 protein: CASSGTGIYGYTF
clone size: -; D gene: -; V gene: TRBV9; J gene: TRBJ1-4; CDR3 protein: CASSPDSGGREKLFF
clone size: -; D gene: -; V gene: TRBV5-1; J gene: TRBJ2-2; CDR3 protein: CASSRDTLSGGELFF
clone size: once; D gene: TRBD1; V gene: TRBV6-5; J gene: TRBJ1-2; CDR3 protein: CARQGIHGYTF
clone size: -; D gene: TRBD2; V gene: TRBV11-2; J gene: TRBJ2-1; CDR3 protein: CASVVTSGSNEQFF
clone size: -; D gene: -; V gene: TRBV10-3; J gene: TRBJ1-2; CDR3 protein: CAISRRDGPNYGYTF
clone size: -; D gene: -; V gene: TRBV4-3; J gene: TRBJ2-1; CDR3 protein: CASSQGLANEQFF
clone size: once; D gene: TRBD1; V gene: TRBV18; J gene: TRBJ2-7; CDR3 protein: CASSPGTGLSYEQYF
clone size: -; D gene: -; V gene: TRBV7-2; J gene: TRBJ2-1; CDR3 protein: CASSLGPGVFNEQFF
clone size: -; D gene: TRBD1; V gene: TRBV19; J gene: TRBJ2-7; CDR3 protein: CASSILRGPAYEQYF
clone size: -; D gene: TRBD1; V gene: TRBV7-8; J gene: TRBJ1-1; CDR3 protein: CASSLGAGGVTEAFF
clone size: -; D gene: -; V gene: TRBV19; J gene: TRBJ1-5; CDR3 protein: CASNPQVGQPQHF
clone size: -; D gene: -; V gene: TRBV18; J gene: TRBJ2-7; CDR3 protein: CASSPPTAGSYEQYF
clone size: -; D gene: TRBD1; V gene: TRBV5-1; J gene: TRBJ2-7; CDR3 protein: CASSEAGQGLYEQYF
clone size: -; D gene: -; V gene: TRBV18; J gene: TRBJ1-6; CDR3 protein: CASSRRDNSPLHF
clone size: -; D gene: -; V gene: TRBV7-9; J gene: TRBJ2-7; CDR3 protein: CASSSEAGKSYEQYF
clone size: medium-sized; D gene: -; V gene: TRBV10-3; J gene: TRBJ1-1; CDR3 protein: CAWKGEMNTEAFF
clone size: -; D gene: -; V gene: TRBV6-1; J gene: TRBJ2-2; CDR3 protein: CASSEAFWSSETGELFF
clone size: -; D gene: -; V gene: TRBV30; J gene: TRBJ1-2; CDR3 protein: CAWTGDAGGGYTF
clone size: -; D gene: -; V gene: TRBV6-1; J gene: TRBJ1-5; CDR3 protein: CASRVTDYSNQPQHF